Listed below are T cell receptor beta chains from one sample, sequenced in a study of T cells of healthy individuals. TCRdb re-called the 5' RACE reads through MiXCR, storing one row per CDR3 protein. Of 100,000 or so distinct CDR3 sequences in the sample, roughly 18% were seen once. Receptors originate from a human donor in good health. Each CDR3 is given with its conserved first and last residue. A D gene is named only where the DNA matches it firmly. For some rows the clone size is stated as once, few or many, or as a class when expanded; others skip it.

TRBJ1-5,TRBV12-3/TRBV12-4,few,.,TGTGCCAGCAGTAAAACCGGGACTAGCAATCAGCCCCAGCATTTT,CASSKTGTSNQPQHF
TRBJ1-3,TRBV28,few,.,TGTGCCAGCAGTTCCCCCGCGGAACTATCTGGAAACACCATATATTTT,CASSSPAELSGNTIYF
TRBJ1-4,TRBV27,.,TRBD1,TGTGCCAGCAGTAATCAGGGGGAAGAAAAACTGTTTTTT,CASSNQGEEKLFF
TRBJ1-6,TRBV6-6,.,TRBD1,TGTGCCAGCAGTAGTAAAACTCAGACAGGGGGTTCACCCCTCCACTTT,CASSSKTQTGGSPLHF
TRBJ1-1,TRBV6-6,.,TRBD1,TGTGCCAGCAGTTACTCATTACCCGGGACAGGGATCCGGGCAGATGTAAACACTGAAGCTTTCTTT,CASSYSLPGTGIRADVNTEAFF
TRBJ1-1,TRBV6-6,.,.,TGTGCCAGCAGTTACTCCGAATTGGGGAACACTGAAGCTTTCTTT,CASSYSELGNTEAFF
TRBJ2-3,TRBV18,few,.,TGTGCCAGCCTACCGGTGGTGAACACAGATACGCAGTATTTT,CASLPVVNTDTQYF
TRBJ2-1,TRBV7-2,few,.,TGTGCCAGCAGCTTAGGTCAGCGGTTGGGGAATGAGCAGTTCTTC,CASSLGQRLGNEQFF
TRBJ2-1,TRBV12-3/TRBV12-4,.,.,TGTGCCAGCATAAAGGGGGTTACCTACAATGAGCAGTTCTTC,CASIKGVTYNEQFF
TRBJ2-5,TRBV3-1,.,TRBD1,TGTGCCAGCAGCTCATGGACAGGGTTGGAGACCCAGTACTTC,CASSSWTGLETQYF
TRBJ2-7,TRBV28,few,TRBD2,TGTGCCAGCAGTCCCTTTAGCGGGAGTTTCTACGAGCAGTACTTC,CASSPFSGSFYEQYF
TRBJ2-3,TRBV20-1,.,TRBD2,TGCAGTGCTACCCTAGCGGGAGGATCTTACACAGATACGCAGTATTTT,CSATLAGGSYTDTQYF
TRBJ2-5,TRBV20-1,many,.,TGCAGTGCTAGCAGTCCTCCGCAAGAGACCCAGTACTTC,CSASSPPQETQYF
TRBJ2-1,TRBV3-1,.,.,TGTGCCAGCAGCCAAGATATTGCCCCTGGGGAGCAGTTCTTC,CASSQDIAPGEQFF
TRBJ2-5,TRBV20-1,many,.,TGCAGTGCTAGAGATGGGACTCCGGAGACCCAGTACTTC,CSARDGTPETQYF
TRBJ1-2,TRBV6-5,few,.,TGTGCCGTTGGACGGCGGTCCTTCGACGGCTACACCTTC,CAVGRRSFDGYTF
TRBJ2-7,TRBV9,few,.,TGTGCCAGCAGCGTTACTCAGGGGAACGAGCAGTACTTC,CASSVTQGNEQYF
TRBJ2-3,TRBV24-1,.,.,TGTGCCACCAGTCCCGGAGGTTCAGATACGCAGTATTTT,CATSPGGSDTQYF
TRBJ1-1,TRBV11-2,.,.,TGTGCCAGCAGACAATTCCGGGGGGTGAGATCGAACACTGAAGCTTTCTTT,CASRQFRGVRSNTEAFF
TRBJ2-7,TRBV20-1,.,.,TGCAGTGCTAGAGATGGGGGGAGCGAGCAGTACTTC,CSARDGGSEQYF
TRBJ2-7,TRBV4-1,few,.,TGCGCCAGCAGCCAAGATGAGGTAGCGTTCTACGAGCAGTACTTC,CASSQDEVAFYEQYF
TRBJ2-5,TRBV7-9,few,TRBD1,TGTGCCAGCAGCTTAGGGGACAGTCAGCACTTC,CASSLGDSQHF
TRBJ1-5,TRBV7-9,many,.,TGTGCCAGCAGCTTAGATATTTTTCAGCCCCAGCATTTT,CASSLDIFQPQHF
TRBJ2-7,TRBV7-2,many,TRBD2,TGTGCCAGCAGCAATCCGGGACTAGCGGTATACGAGCAGTACTTC,CASSNPGLAVYEQYF
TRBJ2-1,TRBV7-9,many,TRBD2,TGTGCCAGCAGTATTCCGGGACTACGGGACCCGGGAGAGCAGTTCTTC,CASSIPGLRDPGEQFF
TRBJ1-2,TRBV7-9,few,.,TGTGCCAGCAGCTTAGGAGGGGTGCATGGCTACACCTTC,CASSLGGVHGYTF
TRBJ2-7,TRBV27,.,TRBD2,TGTGCCAGCAGTTTATCGGGGGGACTAGCGGGGAGGCAGTACTTC,CASSLSGGLAGRQYF
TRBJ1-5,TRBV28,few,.,TGTGCCAGCAGTTTAGGAGGGGATAGCAATCAGCCCCAGCATTTT,CASSLGGDSNQPQHF
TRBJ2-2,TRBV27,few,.,TGTGCCAGCAGGGGAGGGGGGTTCACCGGGGAGCTGTTTTTT,CASRGGGFTGELFF
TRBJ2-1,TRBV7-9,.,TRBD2,TGTGCCAGCAGCTCCTCCGGGACTAGGTATGGGTATGAGCAGTTCTTC,CASSSSGTRYGYEQFF
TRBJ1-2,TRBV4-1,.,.,TGCGCCAGCAGCCTGAAACATGCCAGGGTTGAAGGCTACACCTTC,CASSLKHARVEGYTF
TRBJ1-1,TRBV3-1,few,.,TGTGCCAGCAGCCCAGTGTACGACACTGAAGCTTTCTTT,CASSPVYDTEAFF
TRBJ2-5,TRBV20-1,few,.,TGCAGTGCTATCCCGGGCACCCAAGAGACCCAGTACTTC,CSAIPGTQETQYF
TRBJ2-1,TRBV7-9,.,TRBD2,TGTGCCAGCAGCCCCACCCGCTCAAGCGGGAGCTCCTACAATGAGCAGTTCTTC,CASSPTRSSGSSYNEQFF
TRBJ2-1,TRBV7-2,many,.,TGTGCCAGCAGCTTTACTACTTACAATGAGCAGTTCTTC,CASSFTTYNEQFF
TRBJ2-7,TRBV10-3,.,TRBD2,TGTGCCATCAGTGCGGGGGGGGCGCGGTATAACGAGCAGTACTTC,CAISAGGARYNEQYF
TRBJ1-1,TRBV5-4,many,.,TGTGCCAGCAGCGATGGAGGGAGTCGGACTGAAGCTTTCTTT,CASSDGGSRTEAFF
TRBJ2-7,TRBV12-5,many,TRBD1,TGTGCTAGTGCCGGGACAGACCACTACGAGCAGTACTTC,CASAGTDHYEQYF
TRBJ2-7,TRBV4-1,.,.,TGCGCCAGCAGCCCGCAGGGGAGCTCCTACGAGCAGTACTTC,CASSPQGSSYEQYF
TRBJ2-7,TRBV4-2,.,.,TGTGCCAGCAGCCATCGTCGATGGGGCGACGAGCAGTACTTC,CASSHRRWGDEQYF
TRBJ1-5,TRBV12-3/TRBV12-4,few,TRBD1,TGTGCCAGCAGTCCGGGACAGAATCAGCCCCAGCATTTT,CASSPGQNQPQHF
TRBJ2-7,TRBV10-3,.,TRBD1,TGTGCCATCCGCCCCGGGACAGGGTTCGAGCAGTACTTC,CAIRPGTGFEQYF
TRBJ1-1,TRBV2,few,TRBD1,TGTGCCAGCAGTTTGGACAGGCCCACCTCCACTGAAGCTTTCTTT,CASSLDRPTSTEAFF
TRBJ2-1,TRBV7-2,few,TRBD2,TGTGCCAGCAGCTTGGCGGGACGCGGGGGAACCTACAATGAGCAGTTCTTC,CASSLAGRGGTYNEQFF
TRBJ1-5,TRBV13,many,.,TGTGCCAGCAGCAGCGGGACGGAGAATCAGCCCCAGCATTTT,CASSSGTENQPQHF
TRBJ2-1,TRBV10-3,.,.,TGTGCCATCAGGAGCCCGGGATCGGGCTACAATGAGCAGTTCTTC,CAIRSPGSGYNEQFF